The rows below give T cell receptor beta chains drawn from one sample of a study of cytomegalovirus exposure and HLA in healthy donors. Clones were read by immunoSEQ multiplex PCR, and TCRdb kept only the in-frame ones, dropping some. Among around 100,000 clones listed, roughly 70% were seen once. Sequencing input: PBMCs. These TCRs come from a man aged 40-55 years in good health and CMV-seropositive. Each CDR3 is given with its conserved first and last residue. Fields, in order: CDR3 length, V gene, CDR3 protein.

14	TRBV18	CASSQGDGNQPQHF
15	TRBV28	CASSLAGTTNEKLFF
15	TRBV28	CASSFQGWSNQPQHF
17	TRBV4-1	CASSQMSRTSGSYEQYF
19	TRBV4-1	CASSQGSFSDSGRYNEQFF
16	TRBV27	CASSLREAGGFYGYTF
14	TRBV19	CASSQGQGRGEQYF
14	TRBV18	CASSSGQGAEKLFF
15	TRBV6-5	CASSPGTGGNNEQFF
16	TRBV7-6	CASSPGASSSTDTQYF
16	TRBV14	CASSQPDVAGSYEQYF
14	TRBV19	CASSIARGNYGYTF
16	TRBV5-4	CASSFGGRINTGELFF
16	TRBV7-9	CASSSRSAGVNQPQHF
19	TRBV28	CASSPTAGTVSSGANVLTF
17	TRBV19	CASSTPGQGSFGYGYTF
16	TRBV18	CASSPVFGGHVTEAFF
13	TRBV29-1	CSVVEREGQPQHF
15	TRBV5-1	CASSSYAGTGPEAFF
17	TRBV4-2	CASSLTVDRVSNQPQHF
13	TRBV2	CASIRTDNTEAFF
16	TRBV6-6	CASSYPAGGDRNTIYF
16	TRBV27	CASRGTSILFTGELFF
15	TRBV6-1	CASRSIGSGANVLTF
15	TRBV30	CAWSVQVSRTGELFF
15	TRBV28	CASSLSGGAGNTIYF
13	TRBV29-1	CSVSQGNKNIQYF
13	TRBV5-1	CASRQGTNTEAFF
14	TRBV7-9	CASSFGAGTGELFF
13	TRBV27	CASSFGGIDTQYF
13	TRBV7-6	CASSLGAMAEQFF
14	TRBV5-1	CASSPSQIQETQYF
14	TRBV12-5	CASRTGQANYGYTF
15	TRBV27	CASSPGTGPGNTIYF
13	TRBV6-6	CASILQGDTEAFF
15	TRBV9	CASSTRDQYYNEQFF
12	TRBV28	CASRGGYYEQYF
15	TRBV28	CASSTRFESNTEAFF
14	TRBV2	CASSKDRYTGELFF
13	TRBV7-9	CASSPPGTRGYTF
14	TRBV7-2	CASSLATAGIEQYF
14	TRBV10-2	CASSSGTPAYEQYF
17	TRBV30	CAWSLLSGGSGANVLTF
15	TRBV5-1	CASSSYRGAGNTIYF
15	TRBV11-2	CASSSAGDNNQPQHF